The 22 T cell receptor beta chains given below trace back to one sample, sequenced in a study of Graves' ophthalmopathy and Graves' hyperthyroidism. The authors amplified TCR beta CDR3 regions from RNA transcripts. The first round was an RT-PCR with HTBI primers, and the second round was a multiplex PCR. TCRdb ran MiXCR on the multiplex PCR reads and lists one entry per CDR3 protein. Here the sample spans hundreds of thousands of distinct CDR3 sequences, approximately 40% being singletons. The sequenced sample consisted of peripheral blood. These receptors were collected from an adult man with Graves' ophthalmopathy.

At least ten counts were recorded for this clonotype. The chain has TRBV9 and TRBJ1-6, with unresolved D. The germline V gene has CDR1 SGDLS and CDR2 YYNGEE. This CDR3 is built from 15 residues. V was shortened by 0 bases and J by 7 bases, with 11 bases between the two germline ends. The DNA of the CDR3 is TGTGCCAGCAGCGTAGAAGCCTTGGAGAATTCACCCCTCCACTTT. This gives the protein CASSVEALENSPLHF.

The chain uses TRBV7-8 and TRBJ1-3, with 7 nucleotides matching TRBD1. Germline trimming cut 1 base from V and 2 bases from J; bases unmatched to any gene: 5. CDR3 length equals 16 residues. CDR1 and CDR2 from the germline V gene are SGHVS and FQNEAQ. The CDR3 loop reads CASSLVIQGTGNTIYF. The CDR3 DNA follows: TGTGCCAGCAGCTTAGTAATACAGGGGACTGGAAACACCATATATTTT. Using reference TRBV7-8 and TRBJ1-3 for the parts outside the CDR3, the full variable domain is GAGVSQSPRYKVAKRGQDVALRCDPISGHVSLFWYQQALGQGPEFLTYFQNEAQLDKSGLPSDRFFAERPEGSVSTLKIQRTQQEDSAVYLCASSLVIQGTGNTIYFGEGSWLTVV.

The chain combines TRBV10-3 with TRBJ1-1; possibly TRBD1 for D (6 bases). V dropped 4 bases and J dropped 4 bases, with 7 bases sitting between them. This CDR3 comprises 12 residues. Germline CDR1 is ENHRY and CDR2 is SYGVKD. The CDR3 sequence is CAISVGATEAFF. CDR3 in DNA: TGTGCCATCAGTGTGGGGGCCACTGAAGCTTTCTTT.

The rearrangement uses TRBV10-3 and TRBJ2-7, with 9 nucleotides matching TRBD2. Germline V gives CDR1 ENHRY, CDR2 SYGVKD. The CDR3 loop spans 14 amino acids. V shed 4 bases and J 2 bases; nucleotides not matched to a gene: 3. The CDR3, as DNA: TGTGCCATCAGTGGTCTAGCGGGAACCTACGAGCAGTACTTC. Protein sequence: CAISGLAGTYEQYF.

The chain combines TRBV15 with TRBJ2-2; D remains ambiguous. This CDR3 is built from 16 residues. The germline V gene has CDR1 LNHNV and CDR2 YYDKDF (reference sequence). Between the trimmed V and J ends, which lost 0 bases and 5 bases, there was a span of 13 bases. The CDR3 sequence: CATSRDGGVVTGELFF. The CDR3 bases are TGTGCCACCAGCAGAGACGGCGGTGTTGTAACCGGGGAGCTGTTTTTT.

The CDR3 nucleotides are TGTGCCAGCAGCGTAGGACAGGGGGCGCCAGTTGGGGAGACCCAGTACTTC. Translation: CASSVGQGAPVGETQYF. The chain employs TRBV9 and TRBJ2-5, with TRBD1 matching over 10 bases. The CDR3 spans 17 residues. Germline V gene sequence: CDR1 SGDLS, CDR2 YYNGEE. With 0 bases clipped from V and 5 bases from J, the junction kept 10 bases outside the gene matches.

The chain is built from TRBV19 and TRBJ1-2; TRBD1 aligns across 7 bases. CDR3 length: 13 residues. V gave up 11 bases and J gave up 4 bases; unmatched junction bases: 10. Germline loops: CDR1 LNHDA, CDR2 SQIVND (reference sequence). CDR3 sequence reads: CAPGEGAGYGYTF. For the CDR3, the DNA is TGTGCCCCTGGGGAGGGGGCTGGCTATGGCTACACCTTC.

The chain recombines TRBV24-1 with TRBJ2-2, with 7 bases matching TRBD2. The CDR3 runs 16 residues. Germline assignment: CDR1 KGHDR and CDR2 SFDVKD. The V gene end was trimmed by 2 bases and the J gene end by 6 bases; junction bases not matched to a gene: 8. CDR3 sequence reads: CATSDYEAGWSGELFF. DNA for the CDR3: TGTGCCACCAGTGATTATGAAGCGGGGTGGTCCGGGGAGCTGTTTTTT.

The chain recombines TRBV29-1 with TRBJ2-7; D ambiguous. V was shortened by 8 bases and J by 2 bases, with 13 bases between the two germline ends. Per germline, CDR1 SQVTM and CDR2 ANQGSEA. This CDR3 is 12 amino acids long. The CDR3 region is CSLVGRTYEQYF. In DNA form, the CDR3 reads TGCAGCTTAGTCGGCAGGACCTACGAGCAGTACTTC.

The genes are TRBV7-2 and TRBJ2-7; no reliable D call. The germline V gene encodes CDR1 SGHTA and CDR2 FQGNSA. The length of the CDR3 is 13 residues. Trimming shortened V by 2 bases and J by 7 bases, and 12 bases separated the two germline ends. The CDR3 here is CASSLPGDNEQYF. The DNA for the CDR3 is TGTGCCAGCAGCTTACCAGGAGACAATGAGCAGTACTTC.

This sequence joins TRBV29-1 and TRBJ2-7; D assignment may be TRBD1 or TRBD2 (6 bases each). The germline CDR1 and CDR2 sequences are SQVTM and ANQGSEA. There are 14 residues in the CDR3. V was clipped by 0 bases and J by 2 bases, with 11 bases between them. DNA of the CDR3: TGCAGCGTTGAAGATCCGGGGGCGACCTACGAGCAGTACTTC. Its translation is CSVEDPGATYEQYF.

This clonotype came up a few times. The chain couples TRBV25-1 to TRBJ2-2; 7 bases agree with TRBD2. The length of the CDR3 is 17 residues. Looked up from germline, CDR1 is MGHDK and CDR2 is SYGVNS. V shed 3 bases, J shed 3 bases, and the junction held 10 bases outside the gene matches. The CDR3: CASSDGSGSGYTGELFF. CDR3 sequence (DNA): TGTGCCAGCAGTGACGGGTCGGGTAGCGGGTACACCGGGGAGCTGTTTTTT.

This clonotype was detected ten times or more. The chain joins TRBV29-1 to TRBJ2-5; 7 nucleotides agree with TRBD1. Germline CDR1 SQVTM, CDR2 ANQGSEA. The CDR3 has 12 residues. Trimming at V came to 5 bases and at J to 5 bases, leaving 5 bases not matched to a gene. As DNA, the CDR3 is TGCAGCGTTTTAGGGGGCGGTGAGACCCAGTACTTC. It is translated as CSVLGGGETQYF.

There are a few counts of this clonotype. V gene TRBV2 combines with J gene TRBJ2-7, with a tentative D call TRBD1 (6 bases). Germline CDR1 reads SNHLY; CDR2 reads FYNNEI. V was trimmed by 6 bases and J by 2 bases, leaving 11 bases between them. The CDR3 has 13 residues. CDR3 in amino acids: CASSRTEPYEQYF. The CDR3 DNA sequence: TGTGCCAGCAGCCGGACAGAACCCTACGAGCAGTACTTC.

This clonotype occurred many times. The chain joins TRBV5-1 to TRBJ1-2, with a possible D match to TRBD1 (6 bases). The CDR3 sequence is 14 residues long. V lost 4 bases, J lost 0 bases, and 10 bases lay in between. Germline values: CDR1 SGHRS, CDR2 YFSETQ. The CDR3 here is CASSPGQPNYGYTF. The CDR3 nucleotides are TGCGCCAGCAGCCCCGGACAGCCTAACTATGGCTACACCTTC.

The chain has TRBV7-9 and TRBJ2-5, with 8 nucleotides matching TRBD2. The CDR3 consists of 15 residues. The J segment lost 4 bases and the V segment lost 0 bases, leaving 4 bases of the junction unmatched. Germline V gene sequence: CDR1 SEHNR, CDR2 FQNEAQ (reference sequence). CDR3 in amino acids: CASSLAAGVPETQYF. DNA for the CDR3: TGTGCCAGCAGCTTAGCAGCGGGGGTGCCAGAGACCCAGTACTTC.

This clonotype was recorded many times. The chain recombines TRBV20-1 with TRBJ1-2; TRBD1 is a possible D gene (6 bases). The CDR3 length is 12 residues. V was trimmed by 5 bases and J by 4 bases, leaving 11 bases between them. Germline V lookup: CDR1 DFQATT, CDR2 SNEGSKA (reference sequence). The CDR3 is CSAGGAAYGYTF. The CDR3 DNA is TGCAGTGCTGGGGGCGCTGCCTATGGCTACACCTTC.

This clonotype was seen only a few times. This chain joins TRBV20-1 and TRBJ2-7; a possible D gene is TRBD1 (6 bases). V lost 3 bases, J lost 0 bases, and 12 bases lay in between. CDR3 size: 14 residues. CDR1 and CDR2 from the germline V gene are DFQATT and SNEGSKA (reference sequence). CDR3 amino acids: CSARADRASYEQYF. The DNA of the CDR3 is TGCAGTGCTAGGGCGGACAGAGCCTCCTACGAGCAGTACTTC.

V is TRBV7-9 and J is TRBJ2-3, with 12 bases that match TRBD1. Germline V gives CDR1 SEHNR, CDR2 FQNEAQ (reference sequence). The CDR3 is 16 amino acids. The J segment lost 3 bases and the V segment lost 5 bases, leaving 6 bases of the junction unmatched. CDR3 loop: CASSVRDRGQTDTQYF. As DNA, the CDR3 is TGTGCCAGCAGCGTACGGGACAGGGGGCAGACAGATACGCAGTATTTT.

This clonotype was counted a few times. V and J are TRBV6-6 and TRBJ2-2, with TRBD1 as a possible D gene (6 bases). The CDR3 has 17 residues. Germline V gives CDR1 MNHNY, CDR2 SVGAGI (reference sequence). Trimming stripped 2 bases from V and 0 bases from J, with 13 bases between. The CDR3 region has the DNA TGTGCCAGCAGTTACAACAGGGTCTCTGCGAACACCGGGGAGCTGTTTTTT. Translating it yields CASSYNRVSANTGELFF.

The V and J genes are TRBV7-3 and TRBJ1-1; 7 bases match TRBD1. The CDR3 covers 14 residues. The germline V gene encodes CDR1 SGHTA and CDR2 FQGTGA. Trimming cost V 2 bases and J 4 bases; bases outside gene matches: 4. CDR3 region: CASSLRSGGTEAFF. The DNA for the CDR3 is TGTGCCAGCAGCTTACGTTCAGGGGGCACTGAAGCTTTCTTT.

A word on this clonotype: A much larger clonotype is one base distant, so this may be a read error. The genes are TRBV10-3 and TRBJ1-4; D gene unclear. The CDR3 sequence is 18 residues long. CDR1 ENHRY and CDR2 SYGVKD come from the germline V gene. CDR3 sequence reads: CAITEVTDQLSTNEKPFF. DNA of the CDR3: TGTGCCATCACCGAGGTCACAGATCAATTATCAACTAATGAAAAACCGTTTTTT.